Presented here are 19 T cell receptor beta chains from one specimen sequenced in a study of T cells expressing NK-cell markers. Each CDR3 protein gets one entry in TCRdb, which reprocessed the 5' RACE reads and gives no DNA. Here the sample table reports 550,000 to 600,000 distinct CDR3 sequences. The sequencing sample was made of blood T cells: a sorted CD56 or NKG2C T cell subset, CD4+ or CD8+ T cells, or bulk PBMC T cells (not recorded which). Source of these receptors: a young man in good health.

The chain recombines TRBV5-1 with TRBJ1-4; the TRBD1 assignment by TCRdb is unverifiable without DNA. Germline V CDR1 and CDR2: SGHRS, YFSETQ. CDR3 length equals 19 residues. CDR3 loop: CASSSTFPGQARGPEKLFF.

The CDR3 reads CASPRSYNEQFF. The chain links TRBV6-1 to TRBJ2-1. Germline V gene lookup returns CDR1 MNHNS and CDR2 SASEGT. The CDR3 consists of 12 residues.

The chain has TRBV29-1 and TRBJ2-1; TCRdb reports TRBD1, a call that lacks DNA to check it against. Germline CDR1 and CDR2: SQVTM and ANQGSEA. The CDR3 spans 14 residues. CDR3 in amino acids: CSAETGFSYNEQFF.

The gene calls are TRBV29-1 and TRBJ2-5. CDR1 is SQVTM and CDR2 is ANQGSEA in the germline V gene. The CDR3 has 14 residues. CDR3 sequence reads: CSVVGQGYQETQYF.

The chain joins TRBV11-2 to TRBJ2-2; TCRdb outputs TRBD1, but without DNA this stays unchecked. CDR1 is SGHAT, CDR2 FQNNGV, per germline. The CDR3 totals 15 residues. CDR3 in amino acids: CASSYTGGWTGELFF.

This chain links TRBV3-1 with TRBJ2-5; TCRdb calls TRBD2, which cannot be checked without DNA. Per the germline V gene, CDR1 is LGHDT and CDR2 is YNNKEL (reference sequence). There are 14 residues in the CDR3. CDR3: CASSQLADPETQYF.

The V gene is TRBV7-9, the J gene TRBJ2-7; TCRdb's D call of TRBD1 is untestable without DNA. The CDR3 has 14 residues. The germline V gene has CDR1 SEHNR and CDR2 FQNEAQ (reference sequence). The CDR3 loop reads CASRSPGLGNEQYF.

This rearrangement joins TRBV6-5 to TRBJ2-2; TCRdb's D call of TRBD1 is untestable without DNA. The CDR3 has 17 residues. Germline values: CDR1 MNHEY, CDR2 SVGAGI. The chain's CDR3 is CASSYRTGVRSAGELFF.

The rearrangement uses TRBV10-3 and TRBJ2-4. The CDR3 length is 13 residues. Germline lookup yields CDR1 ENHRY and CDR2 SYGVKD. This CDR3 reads CAIRDSLENIQYF.

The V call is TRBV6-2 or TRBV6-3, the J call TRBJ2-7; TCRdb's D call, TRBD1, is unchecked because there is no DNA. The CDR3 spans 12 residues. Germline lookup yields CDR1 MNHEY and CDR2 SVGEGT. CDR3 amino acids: CASSQGLYEQYF.

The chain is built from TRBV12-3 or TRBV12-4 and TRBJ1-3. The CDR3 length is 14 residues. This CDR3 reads CASSKTSSGNTIYF.

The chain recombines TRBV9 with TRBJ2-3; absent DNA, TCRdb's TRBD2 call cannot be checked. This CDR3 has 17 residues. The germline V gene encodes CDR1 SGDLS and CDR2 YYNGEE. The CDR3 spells CASSGPQAGGPADTQYF.

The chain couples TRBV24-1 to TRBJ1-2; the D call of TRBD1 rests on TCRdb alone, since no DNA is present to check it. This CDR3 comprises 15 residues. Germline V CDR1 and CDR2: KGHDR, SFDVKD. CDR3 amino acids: CATSDSGQGRSGYTF.

CDR3 residues: CSAPGYETGELFF. This chain connects TRBV20-1 to TRBJ2-2; TCRdb's D call of TRBD1 is untestable without DNA. The CDR3 runs to 13 residues. Germline CDR1 DFQATT, CDR2 SNEGSKA (reference sequence).

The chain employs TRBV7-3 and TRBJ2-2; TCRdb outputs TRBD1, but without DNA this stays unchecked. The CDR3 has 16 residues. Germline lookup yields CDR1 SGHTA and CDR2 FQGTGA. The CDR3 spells CASSDRTQANTGELFF.

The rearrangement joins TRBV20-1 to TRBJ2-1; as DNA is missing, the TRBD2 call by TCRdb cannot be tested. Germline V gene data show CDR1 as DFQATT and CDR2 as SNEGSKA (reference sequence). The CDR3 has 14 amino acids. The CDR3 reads CSAALADIYNEQFF.

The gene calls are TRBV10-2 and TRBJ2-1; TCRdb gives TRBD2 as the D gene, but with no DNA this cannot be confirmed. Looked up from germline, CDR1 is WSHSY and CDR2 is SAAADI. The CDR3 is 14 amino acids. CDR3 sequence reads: CATEPAGTRNEQFF.

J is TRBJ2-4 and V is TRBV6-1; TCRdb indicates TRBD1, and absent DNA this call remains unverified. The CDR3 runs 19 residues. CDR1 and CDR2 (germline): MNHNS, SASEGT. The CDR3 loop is CASRAGTGIQGLTKNIQYF.

The CDR3 spells CASSTPPGGYTYEQYF. J is TRBJ2-7 and V is TRBV28; there is no DNA to check the TCRdb D call of TRBD1. Germline assignment: CDR1 MDHEN and CDR2 SYDVKM. The CDR3 is 16 amino acids.